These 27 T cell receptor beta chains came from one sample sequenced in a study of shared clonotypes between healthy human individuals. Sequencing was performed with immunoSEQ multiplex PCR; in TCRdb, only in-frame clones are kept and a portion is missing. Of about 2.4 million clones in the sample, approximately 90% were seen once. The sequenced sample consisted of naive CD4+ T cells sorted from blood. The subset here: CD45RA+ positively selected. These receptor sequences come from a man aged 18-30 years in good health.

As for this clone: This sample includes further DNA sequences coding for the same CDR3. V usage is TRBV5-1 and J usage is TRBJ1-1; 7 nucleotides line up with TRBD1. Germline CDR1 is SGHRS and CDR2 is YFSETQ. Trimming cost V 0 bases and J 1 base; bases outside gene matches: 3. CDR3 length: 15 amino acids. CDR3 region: CASSLEGARNTEAFF. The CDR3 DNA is TGCGCCAGCAGCTTGGAGGGGGCCCGGAACACTGAAGCTTTCTTT.

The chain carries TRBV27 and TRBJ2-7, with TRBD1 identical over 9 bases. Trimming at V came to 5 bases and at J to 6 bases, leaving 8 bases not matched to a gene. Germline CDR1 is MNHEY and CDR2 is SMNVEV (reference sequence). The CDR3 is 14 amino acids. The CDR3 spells CASSMGQGIGEQYF. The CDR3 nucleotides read TGTGCCAGCAGTATGGGACAGGGAATTGGCGAGCAGTACTTC.

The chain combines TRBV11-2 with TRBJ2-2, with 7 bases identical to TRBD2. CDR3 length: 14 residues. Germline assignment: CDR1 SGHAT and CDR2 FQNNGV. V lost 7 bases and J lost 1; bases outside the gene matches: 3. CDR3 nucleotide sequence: TGTGCCAGCACCGTAGCGGGGAACACCGGGGAGCTGTTTTTT. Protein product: CASTVAGNTGELFF.

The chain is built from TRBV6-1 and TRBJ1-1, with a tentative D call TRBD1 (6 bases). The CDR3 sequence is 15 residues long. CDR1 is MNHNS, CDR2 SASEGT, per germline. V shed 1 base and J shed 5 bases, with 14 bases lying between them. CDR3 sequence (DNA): TGTGCCAGCAGTGAAGTCCCAGGGGTGCGGACTGAAGCTTTCTTT. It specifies CASSEVPGVRTEAFF.

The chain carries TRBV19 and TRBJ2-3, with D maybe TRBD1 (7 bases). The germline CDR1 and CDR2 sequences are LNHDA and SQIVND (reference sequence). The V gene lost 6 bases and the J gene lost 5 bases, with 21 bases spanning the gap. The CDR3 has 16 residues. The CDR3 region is CASSPLQGGGGDTQYF. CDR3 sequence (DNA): TGTGCCAGTAGCCCCCTTCAGGGGGGCGGTGGAGATACGCAGTATTTT.

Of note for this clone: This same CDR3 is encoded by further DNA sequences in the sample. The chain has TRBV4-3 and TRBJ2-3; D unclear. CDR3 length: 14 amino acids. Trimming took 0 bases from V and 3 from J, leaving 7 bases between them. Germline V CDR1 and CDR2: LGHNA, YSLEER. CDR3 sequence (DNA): TGCGCCAGCAGCCAAGAGCCTGCTACAGATACGCAGTATTTT. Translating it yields CASSQEPATDTQYF.

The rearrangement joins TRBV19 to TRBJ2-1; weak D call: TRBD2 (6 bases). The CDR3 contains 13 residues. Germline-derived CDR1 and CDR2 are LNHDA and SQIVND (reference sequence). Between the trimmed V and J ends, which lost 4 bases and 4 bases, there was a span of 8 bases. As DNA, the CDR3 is TGTGCCAGTAGTAGCGCGGGATACAATGAGCAGTTCTTC. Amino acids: CASSSAGYNEQFF. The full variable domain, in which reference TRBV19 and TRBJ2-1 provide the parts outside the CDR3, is DGGITQSPKYLFRKEGQNVTLSCEQNLNHDAMYWYRQDPGQGLRLIYYSQIVNDFQKGDIAEGYSVSREKKESFPLTVTSAQKNPTAFYLCASSSAGYNEQFFGPGTRLTVL.

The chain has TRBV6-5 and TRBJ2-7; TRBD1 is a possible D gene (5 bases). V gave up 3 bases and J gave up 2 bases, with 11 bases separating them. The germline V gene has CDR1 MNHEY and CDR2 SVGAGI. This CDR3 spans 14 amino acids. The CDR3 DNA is TGTGCCAGCAGTTATAACAGGCCCCCCTACGAGCAGTACTTC. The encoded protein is CASSYNRPPYEQYF.

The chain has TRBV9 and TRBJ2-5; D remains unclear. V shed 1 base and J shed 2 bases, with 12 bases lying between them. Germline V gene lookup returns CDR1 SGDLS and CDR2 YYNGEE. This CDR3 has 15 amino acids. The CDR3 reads CASSVREGWQETQYF. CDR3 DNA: TGTGCCAGCAGCGTACGCGAAGGTTGGCAAGAGACCCAGTACTTC. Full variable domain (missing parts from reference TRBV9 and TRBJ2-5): DSGVTQTPKHLITATGQRVTLRCSPRSGDLSVYWYQQSLDQGLQFLIQYYNGEERAKGNILERFSAQQFPDLHSELNLSSLELGDSALYFCASSVREGWQETQYFGPGTRLLVL.

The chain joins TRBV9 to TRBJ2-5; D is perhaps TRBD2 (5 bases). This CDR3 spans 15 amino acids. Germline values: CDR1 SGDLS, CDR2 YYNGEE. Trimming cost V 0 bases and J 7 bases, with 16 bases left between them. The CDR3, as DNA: TGTGCCAGCAGCGTAGCGGGGTCCTCCGCGGGGACCCAGTACTTC. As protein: CASSVAGSSAGTQYF.

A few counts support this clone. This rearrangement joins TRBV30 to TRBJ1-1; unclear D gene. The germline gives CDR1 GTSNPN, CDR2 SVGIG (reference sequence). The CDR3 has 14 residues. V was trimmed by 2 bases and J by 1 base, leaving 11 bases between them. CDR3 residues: CAWSFSRSNTEAFF. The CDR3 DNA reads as TGTGCCTGGAGTTTTAGCAGGTCGAACACTGAAGCTTTCTTT. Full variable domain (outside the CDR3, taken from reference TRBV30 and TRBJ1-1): SQTIHQWPATLVQPVGSPLSLECTVEGTSNPNLYWYRQAAGRGLQLLFYSVGIGQISSEVPQNLSASRPQDRQFILSSKKLLLSDSGFYLCAWSFSRSNTEAFFGQGTRLTVV.

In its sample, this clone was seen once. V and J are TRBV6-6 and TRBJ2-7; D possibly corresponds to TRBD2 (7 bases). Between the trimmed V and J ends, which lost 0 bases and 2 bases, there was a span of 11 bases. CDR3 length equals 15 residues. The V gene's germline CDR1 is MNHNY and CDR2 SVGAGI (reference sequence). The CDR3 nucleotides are TGTGCCAGCAGTTACTCGATGGGGGGGCCCTACGAGCAGTACTTC. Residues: CASSYSMGGPYEQYF.

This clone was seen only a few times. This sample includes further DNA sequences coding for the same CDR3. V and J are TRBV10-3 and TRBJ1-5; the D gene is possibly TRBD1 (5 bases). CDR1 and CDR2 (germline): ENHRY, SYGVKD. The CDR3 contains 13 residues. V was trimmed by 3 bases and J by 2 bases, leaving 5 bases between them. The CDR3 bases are TGTGCCATCAGTGACAGGGGCAATCAGCCCCAGCATTTT. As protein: CAISDRGNQPQHF.

The CDR3 region has the DNA TGTGCCAGCAGCTTAGTGCCAGCGGGGGCCGTGAACACCGGGGAGCTGTTTTTT. Translation: CASSLVPAGAVNTGELFF. The J gene is TRBJ2-2, the V gene TRBV7-2; the match to TRBD2 covers 8 bases. The germline gives CDR1 SGHTA, CDR2 FQGNSA. The CDR3 extends over 18 amino acids. Trimming at V came to 1 base and at J to 1 base, leaving 8 bases not matched to a gene. Full variable domain (outside the CDR3, taken from reference TRBV7-2 and TRBJ2-2): GAGVSQSPSNKVTEKGKDVELRCDPISGHTALYWYRQSLGQGLEFLIYFQGNSAPDKSGLPSDRFSAERTGGSVSTLTIQRTQQEDSAVYLCASSLVPAGAVNTGELFFGEGSRLTVL.

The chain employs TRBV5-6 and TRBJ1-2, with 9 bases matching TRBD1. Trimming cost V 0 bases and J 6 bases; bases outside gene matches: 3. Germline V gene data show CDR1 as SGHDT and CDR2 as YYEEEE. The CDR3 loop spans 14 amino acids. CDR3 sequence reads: CASSLVDRGDGYTF. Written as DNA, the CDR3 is TGTGCCAGCAGCTTGGTGGACAGGGGAGATGGCTACACCTTC.

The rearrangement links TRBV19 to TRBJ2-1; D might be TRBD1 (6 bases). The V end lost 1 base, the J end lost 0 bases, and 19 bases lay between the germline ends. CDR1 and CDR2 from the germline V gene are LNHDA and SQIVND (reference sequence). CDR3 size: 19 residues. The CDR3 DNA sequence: TGTGCCAGTAGTATAGGCCCGGGGCAGGGGACAAGCTCCTACAATGAGCAGTTCTTC. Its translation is CASSIGPGQGTSSYNEQFF.

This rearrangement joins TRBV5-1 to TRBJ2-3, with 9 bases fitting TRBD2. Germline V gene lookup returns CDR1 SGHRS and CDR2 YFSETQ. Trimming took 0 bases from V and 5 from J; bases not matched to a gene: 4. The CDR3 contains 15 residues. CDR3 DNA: TGCGCCAGCAGCTTGGGCGGGAGGGCCGAAGATACGCAGTATTTT. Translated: CASSLGGRAEDTQYF.

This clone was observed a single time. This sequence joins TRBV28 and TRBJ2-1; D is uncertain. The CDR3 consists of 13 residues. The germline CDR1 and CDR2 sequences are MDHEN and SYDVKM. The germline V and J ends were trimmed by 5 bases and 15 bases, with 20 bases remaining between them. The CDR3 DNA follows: TGTGCCAGCAGTCCTCCGACTCAGTTTGAGTCGTTCTTC. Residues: CASSPPTQFESFF.

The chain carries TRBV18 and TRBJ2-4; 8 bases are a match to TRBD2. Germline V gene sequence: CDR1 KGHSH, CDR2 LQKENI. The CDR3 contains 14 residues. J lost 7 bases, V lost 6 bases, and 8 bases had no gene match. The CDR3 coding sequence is TGTGCCAGCTCGTCCGAGCGGGAGCGTAACATTCAGTACTTC. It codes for CASSSERERNIQYF.

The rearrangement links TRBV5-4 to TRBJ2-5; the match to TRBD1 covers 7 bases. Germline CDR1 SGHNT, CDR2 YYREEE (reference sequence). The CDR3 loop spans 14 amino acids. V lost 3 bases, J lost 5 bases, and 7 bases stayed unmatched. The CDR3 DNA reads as TGTGCCAGCAGCTATAACGACAGGGTTGAGACCCAGTACTTC. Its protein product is CASSYNDRVETQYF.

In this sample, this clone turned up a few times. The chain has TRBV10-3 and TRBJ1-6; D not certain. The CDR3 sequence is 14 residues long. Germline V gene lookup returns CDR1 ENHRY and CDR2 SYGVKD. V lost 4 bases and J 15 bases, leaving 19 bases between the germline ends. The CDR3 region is CAISAGTANSVLHF. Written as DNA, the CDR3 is TGTGCCATCAGTGCAGGCACCGCCAACTCGGTCCTCCACTTT.

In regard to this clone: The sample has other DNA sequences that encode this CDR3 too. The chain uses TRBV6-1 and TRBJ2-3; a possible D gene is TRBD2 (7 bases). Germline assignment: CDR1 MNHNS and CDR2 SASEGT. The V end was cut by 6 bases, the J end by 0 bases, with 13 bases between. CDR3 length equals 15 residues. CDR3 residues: CASRRSGGSTDTQYF. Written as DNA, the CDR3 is TGTGCCAGCAGAAGGTCGGGGGGCAGCACAGATACGCAGTATTTT.

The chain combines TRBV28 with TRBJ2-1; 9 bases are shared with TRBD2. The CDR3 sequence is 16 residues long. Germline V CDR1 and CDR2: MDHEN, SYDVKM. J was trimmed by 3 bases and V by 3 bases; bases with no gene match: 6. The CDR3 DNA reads TGTGCCAGCAGTTTGGGAGGCGGGAGGGGCTACAATGAGCAGTTCTTC. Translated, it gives CASSLGGGRGYNEQFF.

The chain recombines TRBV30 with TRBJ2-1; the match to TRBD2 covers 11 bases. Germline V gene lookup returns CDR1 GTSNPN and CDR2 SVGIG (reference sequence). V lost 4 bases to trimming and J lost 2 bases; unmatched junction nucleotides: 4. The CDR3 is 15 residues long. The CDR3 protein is CAWILAGGPYNEQFF. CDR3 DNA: TGTGCCTGGATCTTAGCGGGAGGGCCCTACAATGAGCAGTTCTTC.

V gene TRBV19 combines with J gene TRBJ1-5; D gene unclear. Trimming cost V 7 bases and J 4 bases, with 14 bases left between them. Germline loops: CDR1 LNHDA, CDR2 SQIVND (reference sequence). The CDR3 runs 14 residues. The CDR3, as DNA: TGTGCCAGTACCCTCTCCGGCAGTAATCAGCCCCAGCATTTT. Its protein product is CASTLSGSNQPQHF.

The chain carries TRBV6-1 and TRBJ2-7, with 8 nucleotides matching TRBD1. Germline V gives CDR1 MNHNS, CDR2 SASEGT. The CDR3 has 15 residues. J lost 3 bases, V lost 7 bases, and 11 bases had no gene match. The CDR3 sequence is CASNPPGRGRYEQYF. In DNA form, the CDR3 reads TGTGCCAGCAACCCCCCGGGCAGGGGGCGCTACGAGCAGTACTTC.

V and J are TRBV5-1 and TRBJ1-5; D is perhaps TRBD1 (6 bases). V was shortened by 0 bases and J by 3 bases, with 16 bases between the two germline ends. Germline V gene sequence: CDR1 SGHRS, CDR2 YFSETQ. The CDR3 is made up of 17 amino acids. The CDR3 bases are TGCGCCAGCAGCTTGGCCCCCCAGGGGAGGAACAATCAGCCCCAGCATTTT. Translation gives CASSLAPQGRNNQPQHF.